This T cell receptor (beta chain) was obtained from a study of cytomegalovirus exposure and HLA in healthy donors. The V and J ends lost 9 bases and 0 bases respectively, with 11 bases between them. Germline CDR1 and CDR2: MNHEY and SVGAGI. The CDR3 extends over 13 amino acids. 13 Jbeta primers and 60 Vbeta primers were used for the PCR. Only in-frame clones appear in the TCRdb table, and some are missing; sequencing was by immunoSEQ multiplex PCR. The table lists more than 90,000 clones, about 80% of them singletons. The sample comprised PBMCs. V gene TRBV6-5 combines with J gene TRBJ1-1, with D possibly TRBD1 on 6 matching bases. This receptor was obtained from a middle-aged man in good health and CMV-seropositive. CDR3: CASSGHLNTEAFF. CDR3 nucleotide sequence: TGTGCCAGTTCGGGACACCTGAACACTGAAGCTTTCTTT.